Following are 20 T cell receptor beta chains from one sample sequenced in a study of early T cells in non-severe SARS-CoV-2 infection. TCRdb re-analysed the 5' RACE reads in MiXCR, keeping a single row per CDR3 protein. Here the sample spans tens of thousands of distinct CDR3 sequences, under 11% being singletons. Sequencing was performed on whole blood, taken at baseline. The receptors originated from an adult who was a healthcare worker with PCR-confirmed SARS-CoV-2 infection or an uninfected control (not recorded which).

V is TRBV6-1 and J is TRBJ2-3, with D possibly matching TRBD1 (6 bases). The CDR3 has 13 amino acids. Germline V gives CDR1 MNHNS, CDR2 SASEGT. V dropped 8 bases and J dropped 0 bases, with 9 bases sitting between them. The CDR3 region is CASEQGSTDTQYF. DNA of the CDR3: TGTGCCAGCGAGCAGGGGAGCACAGATACGCAGTATTTT.

This clonotype has a handful of counts. The genes are TRBV2 and TRBJ2-7; no clear D gene. CDR1 and CDR2 from the germline V gene are SNHLY and FYNNEI. The V end lost 6 bases, the J end lost 0 bases, and 12 bases lay between the germline ends. This CDR3 comprises 14 residues. CDR3 in DNA: TGTGCCAGCAGACTCAGGCCCACCTCCTACGAGCAGTACTTC. It is translated as CASRLRPTSYEQYF.

The chain employs TRBV6-4 and TRBJ2-1, with 9 bases lining up with TRBD2. CDR1 and CDR2 from the germline V gene are MRHNA and SNTAGT. The trim removed 3 bases at V and 4 bases at J, leaving 4 bases unmatched. The CDR3 sequence is 15 residues long. The CDR3 reads CASSEMAGGYNEQFF. The CDR3 DNA reads TGTGCCAGCAGTGAGATGGCGGGAGGGTACAATGAGCAGTTCTTC.

This clonotype was recorded at least ten times. This chain uses TRBV11-2 with TRBJ2-1; maybe TRBD2 (6 bases). This CDR3 is 15 amino acids long. The germline V and J ends were trimmed by 1 base and 2 bases, with 9 bases remaining between them. CDR1 and CDR2 from the germline V gene are SGHAT and FQNNGV. CDR3 amino acids: CASSLGGITYNEQFF. The CDR3 bases are TGTGCCAGCAGCTTAGGCGGGATTACCTACAATGAGCAGTTCTTC.

This clonotype has a handful of counts. This chain links TRBV28 with TRBJ1-6, with D unresolved. CDR3 size: 14 residues. Germline V CDR1 and CDR2: MDHEN, SYDVKM. V was shortened by 5 bases and J by 7 bases, with 12 bases between the two germline ends. CDR3 coding DNA: TGTGCCAGCAGTCCGAACCTGGGGAATTCACCCCTCCACTTT. Translating gives CASSPNLGNSPLHF.

The J gene is TRBJ2-7, the V gene TRBV5-1; D remains ambiguous. The ends were cut back, 1 base at V and 9 bases at J, with 14 bases in the middle. The CDR3 is 13 residues long. Germline lookup yields CDR1 SGHRS and CDR2 YFSETQ. The CDR3 protein is CASSLSGSSAQYF. The CDR3 nucleotides read TGCGCCAGCAGCTTGTCCGGGTCCTCCGCGCAGTACTTC. Complete variable domain (other parts from reference TRBV5-1 and TRBJ2-7): KAGVTQTPRYLIKTRGQQVTLSCSPISGHRSVSWYQQTPGQGLQFLFEYFSETQRNKGNFPGRFSGRQFSNSRSEMNVSTLELGDSALYLCASSLSGSSAQYFGPGTRLTVT.

This clonotype was detected ten times or more. The chain joins TRBV20-1 to TRBJ2-1, with 7 bases that match TRBD2. With 1 base clipped from V and 9 bases from J, the junction kept 6 bases outside the gene matches. Germline CDR1 is DFQATT and CDR2 is SNEGSKA (reference sequence). The CDR3 has 13 residues. The CDR3 nucleotides are TGCAGTGCTAGAGTCGGACTAGTCGGTGAGCAGTTCTTC. It encodes CSARVGLVGEQFF.

At least ten counts were recorded for this clonotype. The rearrangement joins TRBV6-2 or TRBV6-3 to TRBJ2-3; unclear D gene. The CDR3 contains 11 residues. Germline CDR1 is MNHEY and CDR2 is SVGEGT. V dropped 5 bases and J dropped 2 bases, with 2 bases sitting between them. In DNA form, the CDR3 reads TGTGCCAGCAGTAACACAGATACGCAGTATTTT. Translating it yields CASSNTDTQYF.

In this sample, this clonotype turned up a few times. This rearrangement joins TRBV27 to TRBJ2-7; D is undetermined. Germline-derived CDR1 and CDR2 are MNHEY and SMNVEV (reference sequence). Between the trimmed V and J ends, which lost 0 bases and 2 bases, there was a span of 5 bases. The CDR3 extends over 13 amino acids. Here the CDR3 reads CASSLSWAYEQYF. CDR3 in DNA: TGTGCCAGCAGTTTATCTTGGGCCTACGAGCAGTACTTC.

This clonotype has just a few counts. At one of its ends the junction is not consistent with the germline gene, which may arise from a read error. J is TRBJ2-2 and V is TRBV3-1; D is possibly TRBD1 or TRBD2 (5 bases each). Germline CDR1 is LGHDT and CDR2 is YNNKEL (reference sequence). CDR3 length equals 16 residues. This CDR3 reads CASSQWGLVGTGELFF. CDR3 nucleotides: TGTGCCAGTAGCCAATGGGGCCTAGTCGGGACGGGGGAGCTGTTTTTT.

As regards this clonotype: It may be a read error: a sequence one base away is much more abundant. The chain carries TRBV24-1 and TRBJ2-5; D not resolved. Germline V gene data show CDR1 as KGHDR and CDR2 as SFDVKD. This CDR3 region has 14 residues. For the CDR3, the DNA is TGTACCACCAGTGATTTAACCGTCCCGGGGACCCAGTACTTC. It is translated as CTTSDLTVPGTQYF.

The V call is TRBV20-1, the J call TRBJ2-1; no reliable D call. The V end was cut by 6 bases, the J end by 4 bases, with 19 bases between. Per the germline V gene, CDR1 is DFQATT and CDR2 is SNEGSKA (reference sequence). The CDR3 is made up of 15 amino acids. In DNA, the CDR3 is TGCAGTGCACAACCCCGACTCAGAGCTTACAATGAGCAGTTCTTC. It is translated as CSAQPRLRAYNEQFF.

The table lists this clonotype with many counts. The V gene is TRBV24-1, the J gene TRBJ2-1, with a weak D call TRBD2 (5 bases). The germline V gene has CDR1 KGHDR and CDR2 SFDVKD. V was trimmed by 4 bases and J by 6 bases, leaving 9 bases between them. CDR3 length: 13 residues. Here the CDR3 DNA reads TGTGCCACCAGTGAGAGGGATGTCAATGAGCAGTTCTTC. Translated, it gives CATSERDVNEQFF.

The chain employs TRBV12-3 or TRBV12-4 and TRBJ2-3; TRBD1 might be the D (5 bases). CDR3 size: 16 residues. V lost 1 base and J lost 0, with 11 bases in between. The CDR3 region has the DNA TGTGCCAGCAGTTTAGGGGGCCTCCTAAGCACAGATACGCAGTATTTT. Protein sequence: CASSLGGLLSTDTQYF.

V is TRBV19 and J is TRBJ2-1; TRBD2 is a possible D gene (5 bases). Trimming pared 3 bases from V and 4 bases from J, leaving 10 bases between. From germline, CDR1 is LNHDA and CDR2 SQIVND (reference sequence). The CDR3 runs 14 residues. CDR3 in DNA: TGTGCCAGTAGTATCCTAGCAGCTTACAATGAGCAGTTCTTC. Encoded protein: CASSILAAYNEQFF.

This clonotype appeared many times. This chain connects TRBV6-2 or TRBV6-3 to TRBJ2-7; D is undetermined. Trimming stripped 6 bases from V and 3 bases from J, with 9 bases between. The CDR3 covers 12 residues. Germline V gene sequence: CDR1 MNHEY, CDR2 SVGEGT. The CDR3 spells CASSSSDYEQYF. CDR3 nucleotides: TGTGCCAGCAGCTCCTCAGACTACGAGCAGTACTTC.

Notes on this clonotype: The junction shows a germline mismatch at one end, possibly a read error. The chain links TRBV5-4 to TRBJ2-1; D not resolved. The CDR3 extends over 13 amino acids. CDR1 is SGHNT and CDR2 is YYREEE in the germline V gene (reference sequence). CDR3 protein: CASRPGVYSEQFF. CDR3 nucleotides: TGTGCCAGCAGGCCAGGAGTGTACAGTGAGCAGTTCTTC.

The chain couples TRBV7-9 to TRBJ2-7; 9 positions agree with TRBD1. The CDR3 runs to 15 residues. V gave up 4 bases and J gave up 2 bases; unmatched junction bases: 6. The germline V gene has CDR1 SEHNR and CDR2 FQNEAQ (reference sequence). Written as DNA, the CDR3 is TGTGCCAGCAGCTCCCGGGACAGGGCCCCCTACGAGCAGTACTTC. Residues: CASSSRDRAPYEQYF.

This clonotype has ten or more counts. The chain employs TRBV7-8 and TRBJ1-3; weak D call: TRBD1 (5 bases). The CDR3 sequence is 16 residues long. V lost 0 bases and J 2 bases, leaving 11 bases between the germline ends. Looked up from germline, CDR1 is SGHVS and CDR2 is FQNEAQ. The CDR3 protein is CASSLALGRAGNTIYF. The CDR3 region has the DNA TGTGCCAGCAGCTTAGCGTTGGGCAGGGCTGGAAACACCATATATTTT.

This clonotype appeared a few times. The rearrangement uses TRBV27 and TRBJ2-7, with D possibly matching TRBD2 (6 bases). The CDR3 length is 14 residues. CDR1 is MNHEY and CDR2 is SMNVEV in the germline V gene (reference sequence). V lost 4 bases and J lost 1, with 11 bases in between. The DNA for the CDR3 is TGTGCCAGCAGTTCTCCAGGACTATCCTACGAGCAGTACTTC. Translated: CASSSPGLSYEQYF.